The TCR beta chain described here comes from a study of tumor and adjacent non-tumor tissue in lung cancer. This sample's RNA came from whole unsorted tissue. This clonotype was seen many times. Unmatched junction bases numbered 8, after V lost 1 base and J lost 3 bases. Germline V lookup: CDR1 SGHAT, CDR2 FQNNGV. The CDR3 extends over 17 amino acids. Three rounds of nested PCR, following a modified ARM-PCR protocol, produced the TCRbeta library. TCRdb re-derived calls from the multiplex PCR reads in MiXCR, one entry per CDR3 protein. The sample lists 100,000 to 150,000 distinct CDR3 sequences, roughly 64% occurring once.

This receptor was identified in a man aged 25-45 years with non-small cell lung cancer. The source material was lung tumor tissue. The rearrangement uses TRBV11-2 and TRBJ2-1; 8 bases align to TRBD2. The DNA for the CDR3 is TGTGCCAGCAGCTTAGCGCCCAGGACTAGCAGCTACAATGAGCAGTTCTTC. Translated: CASSLAPRTSSYNEQFF.